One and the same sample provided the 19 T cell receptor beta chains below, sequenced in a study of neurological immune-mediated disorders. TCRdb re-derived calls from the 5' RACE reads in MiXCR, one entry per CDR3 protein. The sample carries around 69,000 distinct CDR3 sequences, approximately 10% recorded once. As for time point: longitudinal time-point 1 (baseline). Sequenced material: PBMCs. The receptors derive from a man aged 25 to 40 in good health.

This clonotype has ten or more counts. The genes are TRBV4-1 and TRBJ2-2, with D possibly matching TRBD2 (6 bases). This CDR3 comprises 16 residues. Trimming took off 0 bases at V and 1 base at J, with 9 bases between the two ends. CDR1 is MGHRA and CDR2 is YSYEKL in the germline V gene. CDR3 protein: CASSQDPGLNTGELFF. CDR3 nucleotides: TGCGCCAGCAGCCAAGACCCGGGACTGAACACCGGGGAGCTGTTTTTT.

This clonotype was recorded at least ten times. CDR3 sequence: CATSGLAGDRFTQYF. Written as DNA, the CDR3 is TGTGCCACCAGTGGACTGGCGGGAGATAGGTTTACGCAGTATTTT. The gene calls are TRBV24-1 and TRBJ2-3; 7 nucleotides agree with TRBD2. V was clipped by 5 bases and J by 8 bases; unmatched bases: 12. CDR1 is KGHDR, CDR2 SFDVKD, per germline. The CDR3 is 15 amino acids.

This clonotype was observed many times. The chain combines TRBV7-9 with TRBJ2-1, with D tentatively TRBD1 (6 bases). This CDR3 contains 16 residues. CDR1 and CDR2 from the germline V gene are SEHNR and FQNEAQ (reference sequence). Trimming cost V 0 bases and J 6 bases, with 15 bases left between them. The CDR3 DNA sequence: TGTGCCAGCAGCTTAGCGTGGGGGCTAAGGGGCAATGAGCAGTTCTTC. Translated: CASSLAWGLRGNEQFF. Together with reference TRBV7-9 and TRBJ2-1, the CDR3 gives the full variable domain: DTGVSQNPRHKITKRGQNVTFRCDPISEHNRLYWYRQTLGQGPEFLTYFQNEAQLEKSRLLSDRFSAERPKGSFSTLEIQRTEQGDSAMYLCASSLAWGLRGNEQFFGPGTRLTVL.

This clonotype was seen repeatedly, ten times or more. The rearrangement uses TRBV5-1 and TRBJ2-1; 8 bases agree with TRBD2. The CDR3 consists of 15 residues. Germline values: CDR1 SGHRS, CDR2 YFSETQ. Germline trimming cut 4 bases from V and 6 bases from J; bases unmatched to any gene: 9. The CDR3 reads CASSDPSGPGNEQFF. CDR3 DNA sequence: TGCGCCAGCAGCGACCCTAGCGGGCCCGGCAATGAGCAGTTCTTC.

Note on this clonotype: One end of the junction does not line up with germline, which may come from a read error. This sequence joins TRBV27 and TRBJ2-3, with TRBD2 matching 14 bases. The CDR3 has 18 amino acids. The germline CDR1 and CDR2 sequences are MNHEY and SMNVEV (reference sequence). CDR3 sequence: CASSWSLGTSGSTDTPYF. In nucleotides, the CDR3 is TGCGCCAGCAGCTGGTCACTCGGGACTAGCGGGAGCACAGATACGCCGTATTTT.

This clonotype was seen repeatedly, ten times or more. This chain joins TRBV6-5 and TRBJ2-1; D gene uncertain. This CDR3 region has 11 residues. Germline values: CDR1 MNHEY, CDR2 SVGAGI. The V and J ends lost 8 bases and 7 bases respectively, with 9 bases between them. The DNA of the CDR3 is TGTGCCAGCCAGGCGGTGAATGAGCAGTTCTTC. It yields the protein CASQAVNEQFF.

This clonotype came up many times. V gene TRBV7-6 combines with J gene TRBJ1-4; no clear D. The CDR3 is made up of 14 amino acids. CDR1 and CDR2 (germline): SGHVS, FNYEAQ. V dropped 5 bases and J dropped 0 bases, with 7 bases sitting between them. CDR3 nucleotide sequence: TGTGCCAGCAGCCCAGACCCAACTAATGAAAAACTGTTTTTT. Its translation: CASSPDPTNEKLFF.

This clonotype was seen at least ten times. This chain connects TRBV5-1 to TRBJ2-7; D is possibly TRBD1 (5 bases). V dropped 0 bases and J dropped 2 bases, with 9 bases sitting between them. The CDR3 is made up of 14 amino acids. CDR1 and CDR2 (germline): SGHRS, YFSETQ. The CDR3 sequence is CASSLEQGPYEQYF. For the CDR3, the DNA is TGCGCCAGCAGCTTGGAGCAGGGTCCCTACGAGCAGTACTTC.

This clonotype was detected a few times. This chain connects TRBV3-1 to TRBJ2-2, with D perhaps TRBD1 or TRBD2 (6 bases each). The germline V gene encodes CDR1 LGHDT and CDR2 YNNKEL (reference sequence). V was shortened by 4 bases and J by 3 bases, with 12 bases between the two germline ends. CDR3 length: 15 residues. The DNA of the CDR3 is TGTGCCAGCAGCCGGGAGAGGGGGGACACCGGGGAGCTGTTTTTT. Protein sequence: CASSRERGDTGELFF. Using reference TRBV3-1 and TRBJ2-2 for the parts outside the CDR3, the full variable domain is DTAVSQTPKYLVTQMGNDKSIKCEQNLGHDTMYWYKQDSKKFLKIMFSYNNKELIINETVPNRFSPKSPDKAHLNLHINSLELGDSAVYFCASSRERGDTGELFFGEGSRLTVL.

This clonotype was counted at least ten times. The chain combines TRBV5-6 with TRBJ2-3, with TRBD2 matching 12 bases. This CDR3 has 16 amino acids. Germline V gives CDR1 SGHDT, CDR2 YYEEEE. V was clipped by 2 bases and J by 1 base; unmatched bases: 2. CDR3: CASSFGLAGRTDTQYF. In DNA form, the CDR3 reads TGTGCCAGCAGCTTCGGACTAGCGGGACGCACAGATACGCAGTATTTT.

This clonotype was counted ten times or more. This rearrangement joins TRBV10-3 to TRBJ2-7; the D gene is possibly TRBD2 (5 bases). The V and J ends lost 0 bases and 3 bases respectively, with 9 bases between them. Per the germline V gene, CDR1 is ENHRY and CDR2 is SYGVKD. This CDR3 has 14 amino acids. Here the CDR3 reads CAISESAGGYEQYF. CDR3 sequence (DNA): TGTGCCATCAGTGAGTCTGCGGGCGGCTACGAGCAGTACTTC.

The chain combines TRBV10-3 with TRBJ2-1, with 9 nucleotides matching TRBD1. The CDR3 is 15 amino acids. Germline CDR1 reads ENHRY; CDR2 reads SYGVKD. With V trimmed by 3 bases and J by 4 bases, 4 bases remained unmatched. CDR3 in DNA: TGTGCCATCAGTGAAGGACAGGGGTGGTACAATGAGCAGTTCTTC. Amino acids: CAISEGQGWYNEQFF.

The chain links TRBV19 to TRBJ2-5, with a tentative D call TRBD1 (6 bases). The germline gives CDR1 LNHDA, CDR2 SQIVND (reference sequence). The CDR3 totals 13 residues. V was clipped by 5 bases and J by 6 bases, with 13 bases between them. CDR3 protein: CASSSPGQKTQYF. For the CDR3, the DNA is TGTGCCAGTAGTTCACCGGGACAAAAGACCCAGTACTTC.

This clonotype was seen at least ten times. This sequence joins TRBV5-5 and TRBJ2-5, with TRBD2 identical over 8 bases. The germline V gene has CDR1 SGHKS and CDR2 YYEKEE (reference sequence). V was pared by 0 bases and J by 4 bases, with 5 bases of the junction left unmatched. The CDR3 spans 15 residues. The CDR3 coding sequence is TGTGCCAGCAGCTTGGCCCAACTAGCGGCAGAGACCCAGTACTTC. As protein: CASSLAQLAAETQYF.

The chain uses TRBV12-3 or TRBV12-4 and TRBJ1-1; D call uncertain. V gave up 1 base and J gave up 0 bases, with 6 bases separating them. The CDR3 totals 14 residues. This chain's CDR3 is CASSLGSMNTEAFF. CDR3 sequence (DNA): TGTGCCAGCAGTTTAGGATCAATGAACACTGAAGCTTTCTTT.

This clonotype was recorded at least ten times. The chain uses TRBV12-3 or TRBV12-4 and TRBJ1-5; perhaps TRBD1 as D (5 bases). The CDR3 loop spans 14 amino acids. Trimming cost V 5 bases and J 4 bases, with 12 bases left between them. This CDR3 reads CASSRGVGNQPQHF. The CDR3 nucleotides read TGTGCCAGCAGTCGGGGCGTGGGAAATCAGCCCCAGCATTTT.

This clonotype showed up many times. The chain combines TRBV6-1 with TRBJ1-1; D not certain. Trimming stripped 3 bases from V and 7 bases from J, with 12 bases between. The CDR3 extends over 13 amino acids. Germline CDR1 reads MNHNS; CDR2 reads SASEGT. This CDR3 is CASSDNLEIEAFF. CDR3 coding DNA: TGTGCCAGCAGTGATAATCTAGAGATTGAAGCTTTCTTT.

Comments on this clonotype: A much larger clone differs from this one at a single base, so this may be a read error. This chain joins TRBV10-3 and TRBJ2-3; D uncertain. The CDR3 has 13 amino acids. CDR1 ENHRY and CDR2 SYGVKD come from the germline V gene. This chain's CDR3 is CAISGAHTDMQYF. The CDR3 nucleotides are TGTGCCATCAGCGGAGCCCACACAGATATGCAGTATTTT.

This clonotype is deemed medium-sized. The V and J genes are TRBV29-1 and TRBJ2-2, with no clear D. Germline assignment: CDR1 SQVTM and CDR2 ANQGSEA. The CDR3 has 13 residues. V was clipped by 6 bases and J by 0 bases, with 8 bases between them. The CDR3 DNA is TGCAGCGTAGACGCCGCGAACACCGGGGAGCTGTTTTTT. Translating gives CSVDAANTGELFF.